This TCR beta chain comes out of a study of blood T cells in healthy people across ages. Whole-study findings and limits: Older individuals had lower TCR beta diversity per million T cells (the decline was roughly linear).

As for this clonotype: Its antigen is currently unknown.

A second PCR of 7 to 11 cycles used a sample-barcoded 5' primer and a J-beta primer mix. Each CDR3 protein is one row after TCRdb ran MiXCR on the 5' RACE reads. Here the sample spans about 1.8 million distinct CDR3 sequences, 49% being singletons. The CDR3 runs 17 residues. The germline V gene has CDR1 SQVTM and CDR2 ANQGSEA. Trimming left V 5 bases short and J 13 bases short, with 32 bases between. Sequenced: blood. The chain couples TRBV29-1 to TRBJ2-2; possible D gene TRBD1, 6 bases. The receptor was isolated from a middle-aged woman in good health. The CDR3 coding sequence is TGCAGCGTTCTTATACCTGGTCGGGCAGGGGCCCCCATTGGGCTGTTTTTT. It encodes CSVLIPGRAGAPIGLFF.